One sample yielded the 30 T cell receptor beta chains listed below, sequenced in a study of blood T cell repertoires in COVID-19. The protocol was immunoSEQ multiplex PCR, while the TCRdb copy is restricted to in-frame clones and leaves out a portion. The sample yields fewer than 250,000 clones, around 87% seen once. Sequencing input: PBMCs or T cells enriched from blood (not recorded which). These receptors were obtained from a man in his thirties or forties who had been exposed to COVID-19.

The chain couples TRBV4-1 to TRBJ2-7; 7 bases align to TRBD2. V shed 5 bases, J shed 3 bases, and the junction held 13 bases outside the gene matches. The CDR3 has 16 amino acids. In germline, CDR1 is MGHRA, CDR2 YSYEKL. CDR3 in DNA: TGCGCCAGCAGCTGGGGGGGGGAGGACGGGTACTACGAGCAGTACTTC. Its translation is CASSWGGEDGYYEQYF.

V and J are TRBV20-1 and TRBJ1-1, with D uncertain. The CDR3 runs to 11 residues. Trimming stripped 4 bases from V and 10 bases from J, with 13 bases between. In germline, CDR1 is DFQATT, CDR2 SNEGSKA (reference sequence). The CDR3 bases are TGCAGTGCTACGTCCTATGTTGGAGCTTTCTTT. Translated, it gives CSATSYVGAFF.

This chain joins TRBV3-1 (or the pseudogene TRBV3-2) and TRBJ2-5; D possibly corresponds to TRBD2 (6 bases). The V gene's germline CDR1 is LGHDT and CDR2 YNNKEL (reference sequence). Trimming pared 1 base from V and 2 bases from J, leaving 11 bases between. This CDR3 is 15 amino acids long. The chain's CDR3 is CASSQAWAGQETQYF. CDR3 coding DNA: TGTGCCAGCAGCCAAGCTTGGGCGGGGCAAGAGACCCAGTACTTC.

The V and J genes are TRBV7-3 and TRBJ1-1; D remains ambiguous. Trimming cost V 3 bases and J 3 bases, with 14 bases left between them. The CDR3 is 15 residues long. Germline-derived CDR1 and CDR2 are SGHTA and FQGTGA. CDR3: CASSLGSSGDTEAFF. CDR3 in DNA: TGTGCCAGCAGCTTGGGCAGCTCCGGGGACACTGAAGCTTTCTTT.

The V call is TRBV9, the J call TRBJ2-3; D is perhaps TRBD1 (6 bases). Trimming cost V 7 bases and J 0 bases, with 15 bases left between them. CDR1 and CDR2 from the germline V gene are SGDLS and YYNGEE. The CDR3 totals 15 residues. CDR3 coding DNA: TGTGCCAGCTCCCTAACAGGGAAGAGCACAGATACGCAGTATTTT. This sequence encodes CASSLTGKSTDTQYF.

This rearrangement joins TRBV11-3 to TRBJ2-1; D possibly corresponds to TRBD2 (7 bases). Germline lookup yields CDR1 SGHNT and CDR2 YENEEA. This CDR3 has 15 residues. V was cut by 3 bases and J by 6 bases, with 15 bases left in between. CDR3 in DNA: TGTGCCAGCAGCTTGGGTCGAGGGGGGGGCAATGAGCAGTTCTTC. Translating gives CASSLGRGGGNEQFF.

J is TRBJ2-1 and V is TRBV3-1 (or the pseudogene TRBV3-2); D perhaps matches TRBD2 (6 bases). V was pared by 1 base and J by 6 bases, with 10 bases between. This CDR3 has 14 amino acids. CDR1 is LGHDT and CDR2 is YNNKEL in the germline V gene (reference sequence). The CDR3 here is CASSQGQLANEQFF. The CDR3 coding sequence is TGTGCCAGCAGCCAAGGTCAACTAGCCAATGAGCAGTTCTTC.

The CDR3, as DNA: TGTGCCAGCTCACCGACAACAGGGAAAGGCACCGGGGAGCTGTTTTTT. It is translated as CASSPTTGKGTGELFF. This rearrangement joins TRBV18 to TRBJ2-2; the D gene is possibly TRBD1 (6 bases). This CDR3 region has 16 residues. Germline CDR1 reads KGHSH; CDR2 reads LQKENI. Trimming left V 3 bases short and J 4 bases short, with 15 bases between.

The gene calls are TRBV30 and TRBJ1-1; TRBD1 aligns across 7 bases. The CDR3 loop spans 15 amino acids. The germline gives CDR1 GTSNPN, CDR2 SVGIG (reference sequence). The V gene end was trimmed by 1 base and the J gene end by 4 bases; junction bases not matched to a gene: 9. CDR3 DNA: TGTGCCTGGAGTGCCAGACAGGGCTACGGCACTGAAGCTTTCTTT. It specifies CAWSARQGYGTEAFF.

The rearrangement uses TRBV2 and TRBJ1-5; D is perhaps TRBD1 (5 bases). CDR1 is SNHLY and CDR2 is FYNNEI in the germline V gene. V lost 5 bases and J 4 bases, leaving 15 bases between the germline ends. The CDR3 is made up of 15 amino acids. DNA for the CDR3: TGTGCCAGCAGTCGTTGGGGGGAAGGGAATCAGCCCCAGCATTTT. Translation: CASSRWGEGNQPQHF.

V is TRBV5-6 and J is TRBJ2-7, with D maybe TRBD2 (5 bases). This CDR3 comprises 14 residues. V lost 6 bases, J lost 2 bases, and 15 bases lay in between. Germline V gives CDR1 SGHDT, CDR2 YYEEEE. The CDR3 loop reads CASTRLMGAYEQYF. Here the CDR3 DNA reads TGTGCCAGCACCCGGTTGATGGGAGCCTACGAGCAGTACTTC.

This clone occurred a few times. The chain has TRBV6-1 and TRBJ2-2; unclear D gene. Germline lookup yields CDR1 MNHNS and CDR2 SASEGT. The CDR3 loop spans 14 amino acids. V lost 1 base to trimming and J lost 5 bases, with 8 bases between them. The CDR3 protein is CASSEGWATGELFF. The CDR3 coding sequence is TGTGCCAGCAGTGAAGGTTGGGCTACCGGGGAGCTGTTTTTT.

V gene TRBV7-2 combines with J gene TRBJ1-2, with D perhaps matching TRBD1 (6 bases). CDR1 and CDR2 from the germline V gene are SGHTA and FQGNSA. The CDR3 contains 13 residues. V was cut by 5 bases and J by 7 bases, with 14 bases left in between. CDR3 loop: CASSPTGLGGYTF. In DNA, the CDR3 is TGTGCCAGCAGCCCAACAGGGCTCGGTGGCTACACCTTC.

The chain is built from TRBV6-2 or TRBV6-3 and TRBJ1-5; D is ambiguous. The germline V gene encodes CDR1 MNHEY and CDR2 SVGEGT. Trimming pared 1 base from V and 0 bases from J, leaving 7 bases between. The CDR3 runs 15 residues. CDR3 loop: CASSYFSGSNQPQHF. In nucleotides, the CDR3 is TGTGCCAGCAGTTACTTTTCGGGTAGCAATCAGCCCCAGCATTTT.

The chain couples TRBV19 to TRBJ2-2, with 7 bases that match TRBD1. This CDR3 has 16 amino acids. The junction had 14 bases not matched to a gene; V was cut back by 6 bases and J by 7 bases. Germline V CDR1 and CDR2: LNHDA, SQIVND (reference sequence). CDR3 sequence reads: CASRQDRVSRGGELFF. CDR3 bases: TGTGCCAGTAGGCAAGACAGGGTGTCCCGGGGCGGGGAGCTGTTTTTT. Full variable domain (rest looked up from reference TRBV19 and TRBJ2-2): DGGITQSPKYLFRKEGQNVTLSCEQNLNHDAMYWYRQDPGQGLRLIYYSQIVNDFQKGDIAEGYSVSREKKESFPLTVTSAQKNPTAFYLCASRQDRVSRGGELFFGEGSRLTVL.

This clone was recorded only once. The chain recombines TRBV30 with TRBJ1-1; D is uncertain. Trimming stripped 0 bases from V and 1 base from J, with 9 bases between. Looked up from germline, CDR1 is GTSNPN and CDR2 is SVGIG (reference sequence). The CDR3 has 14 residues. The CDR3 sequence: CAWSVGGRNTEAFF. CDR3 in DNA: TGTGCCTGGAGTGTTGGCGGGAGGAACACTGAAGCTTTCTTT. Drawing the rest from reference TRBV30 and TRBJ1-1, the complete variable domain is SQTIHQWPATLVQPVGSPLSLECTVEGTSNPNLYWYRQAAGRGLQLLFYSVGIGQISSEVPQNLSASRPQDRQFILSSKKLLLSDSGFYLCAWSVGGRNTEAFFGQGTRLTVV.

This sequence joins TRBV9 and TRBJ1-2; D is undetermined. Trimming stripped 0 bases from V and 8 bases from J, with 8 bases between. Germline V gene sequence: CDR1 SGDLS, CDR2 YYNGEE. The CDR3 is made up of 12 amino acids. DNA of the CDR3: TGTGCCAGCAGCGTAGCACGGTTCGGCTACACCTTC. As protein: CASSVARFGYTF. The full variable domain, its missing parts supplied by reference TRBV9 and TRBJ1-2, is DSGVTQTPKHLITATGQRVTLRCSPRSGDLSVYWYQQSLDQGLQFLIQYYNGEERAKGNILERFSAQQFPDLHSELNLSSLELGDSALYFCASSVARFGYTFGSGTRLTVV.

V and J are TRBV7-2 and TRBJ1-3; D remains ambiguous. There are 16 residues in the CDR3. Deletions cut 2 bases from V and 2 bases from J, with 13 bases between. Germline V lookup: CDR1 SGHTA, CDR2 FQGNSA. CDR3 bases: TGTGCCAGCAGCTTATGGGTCACGGAGCCTGGAAACACCATATATTTT. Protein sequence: CASSLWVTEPGNTIYF.

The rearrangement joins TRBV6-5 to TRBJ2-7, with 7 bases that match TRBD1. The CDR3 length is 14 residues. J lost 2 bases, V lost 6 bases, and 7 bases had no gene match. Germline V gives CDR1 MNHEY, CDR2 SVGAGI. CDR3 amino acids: CASRGTAGAYEQYF. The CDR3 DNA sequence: TGTGCCAGCAGGGGGACAGCCGGGGCCTACGAGCAGTACTTC.

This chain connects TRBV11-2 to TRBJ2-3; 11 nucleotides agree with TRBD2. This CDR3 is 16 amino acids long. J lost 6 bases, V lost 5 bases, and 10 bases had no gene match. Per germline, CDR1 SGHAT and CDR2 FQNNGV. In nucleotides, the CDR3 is TGTGCCAGCAGCAAAACTCTTCTAGCGGGGGGCGATACGCAGTATTTT. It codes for CASSKTLLAGGDTQYF. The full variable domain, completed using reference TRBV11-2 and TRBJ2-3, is EAGVAQSPRYKIIEKRQSVAFWCNPISGHATLYWYQQILGQGPKLLIQFQNNGVVDDSQLPKDRFSAERLKGVDSTLKIQPAKLEDSAVYLCASSKTLLAGGDTQYFGPGTRLTVL.

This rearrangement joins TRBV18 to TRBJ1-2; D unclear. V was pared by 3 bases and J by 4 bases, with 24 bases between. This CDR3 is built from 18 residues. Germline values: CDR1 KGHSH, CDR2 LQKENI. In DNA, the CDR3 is TGTGCCAGCTCACCGGCGGATGTGGGTTCCAGATCCCCCTATGGCTACACCTTC. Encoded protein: CASSPADVGSRSPYGYTF.

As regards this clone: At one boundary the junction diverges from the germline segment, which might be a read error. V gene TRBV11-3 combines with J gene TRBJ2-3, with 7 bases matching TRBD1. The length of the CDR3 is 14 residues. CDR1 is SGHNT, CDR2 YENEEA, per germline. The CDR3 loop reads CASSMGQFNDMQYF. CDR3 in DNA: TGTGCCAGCAGCATGGGACAGTTTAATGATATGCAGTATTTT.

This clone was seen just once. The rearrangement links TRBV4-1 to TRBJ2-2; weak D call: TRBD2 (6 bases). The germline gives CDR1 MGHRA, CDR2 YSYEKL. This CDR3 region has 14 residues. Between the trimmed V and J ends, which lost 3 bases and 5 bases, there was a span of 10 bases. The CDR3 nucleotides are TGCGCCAGCAGCCAGGTCGGAGGGACCGGGGAGCTGTTTTTT. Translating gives CASSQVGGTGELFF.

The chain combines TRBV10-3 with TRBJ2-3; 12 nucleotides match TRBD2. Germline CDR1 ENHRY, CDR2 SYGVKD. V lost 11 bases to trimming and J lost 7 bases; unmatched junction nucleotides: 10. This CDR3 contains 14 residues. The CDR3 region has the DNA TGTGCCTCACGGACTAGCGGGGAGCGGAATACGCAGTATTTT. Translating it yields CASRTSGERNTQYF.

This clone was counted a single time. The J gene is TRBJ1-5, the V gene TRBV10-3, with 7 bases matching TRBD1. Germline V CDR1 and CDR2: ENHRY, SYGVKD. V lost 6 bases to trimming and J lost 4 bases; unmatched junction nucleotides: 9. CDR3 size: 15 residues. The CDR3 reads CAIRGTDELNQPQHF. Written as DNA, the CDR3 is TGTGCCATCAGAGGGACAGACGAATTAAATCAGCCCCAGCATTTT.

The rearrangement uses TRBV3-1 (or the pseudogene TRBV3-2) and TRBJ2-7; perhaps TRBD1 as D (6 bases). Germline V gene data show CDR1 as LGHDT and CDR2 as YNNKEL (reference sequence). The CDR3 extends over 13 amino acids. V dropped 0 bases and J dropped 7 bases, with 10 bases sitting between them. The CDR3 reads CASSQETGWEQYF. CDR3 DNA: TGTGCCAGCAGCCAAGAAACAGGGTGGGAGCAGTACTTC.

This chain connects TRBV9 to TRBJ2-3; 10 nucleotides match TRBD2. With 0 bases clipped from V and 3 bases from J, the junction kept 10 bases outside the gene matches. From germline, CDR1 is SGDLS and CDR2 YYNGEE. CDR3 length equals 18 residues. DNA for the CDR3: TGTGCCAGCAGCGTAGAAGGGGAGCGGGGGGGCCGTACAGATACGCAGTATTTT. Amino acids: CASSVEGERGGRTDTQYF. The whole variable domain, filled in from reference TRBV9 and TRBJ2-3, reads DSGVTQTPKHLITATGQRVTLRCSPRSGDLSVYWYQQSLDQGLQFLIQYYNGEERAKGNILERFSAQQFPDLHSELNLSSLELGDSALYFCASSVEGERGGRTDTQYFGPGTRLTVL.

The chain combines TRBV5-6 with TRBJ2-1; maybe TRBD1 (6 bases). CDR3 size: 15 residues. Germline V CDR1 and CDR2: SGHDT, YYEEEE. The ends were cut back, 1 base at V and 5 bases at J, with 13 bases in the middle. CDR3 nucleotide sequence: TGTGCCAGCAGCTTGTTCGAGGGGGTGAACAATGAGCAGTTCTTC. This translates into CASSLFEGVNNEQFF.

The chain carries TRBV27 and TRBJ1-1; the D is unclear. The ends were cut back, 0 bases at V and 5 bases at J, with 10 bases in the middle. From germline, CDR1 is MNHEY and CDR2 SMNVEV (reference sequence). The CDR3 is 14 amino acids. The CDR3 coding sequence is TGTGCCAGCAGTTTATCCCGTCCTGAGACTGAAGCTTTCTTT. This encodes CASSLSRPETEAFF.

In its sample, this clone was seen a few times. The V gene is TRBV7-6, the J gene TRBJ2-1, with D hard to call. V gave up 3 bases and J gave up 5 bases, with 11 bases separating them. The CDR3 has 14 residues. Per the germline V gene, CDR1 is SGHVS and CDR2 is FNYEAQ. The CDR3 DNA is TGTGCCAGCAGCTTTCGCCAGCGAGACAATGAGCAGTTCTTC. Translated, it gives CASSFRQRDNEQFF. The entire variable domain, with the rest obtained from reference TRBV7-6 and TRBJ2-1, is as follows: GAGVSQSPRYKVTKRGQDVALRCDPISGHVSLYWYRQALGQGPEFLTYFNYEAQQDKSGLPNDRFSAERPEGSISTLTIQRTEQRDSAMYRCASSFRQRDNEQFFGPGTRLTVL.